One and the same sample provided the 15 T cell receptor beta chains below, sequenced in a study of blood T cell repertoires in COVID-19. Assay used: immunoSEQ multiplex PCR; TCRdb lists only in-frame clones, some missing. The sample lists about 97,000 clones; 88% were seen once. Sequencing input: peripheral blood. These receptors came from a man aged 50 to 59 with COVID-19, enrolled during active disease.

This rearrangement joins TRBV2 to TRBJ1-1; D not certain. The CDR3 has 14 residues. The V end lost 1 base, the J end lost 1 base, and 7 bases lay between the germline ends. Germline assignment: CDR1 SNHLY and CDR2 FYNNEI. The CDR3 DNA follows: TGTGCCAGCAGTGAAGGGGAGCCGAACACTGAAGCTTTCTTT. Translated: CASSEGEPNTEAFF.

V is TRBV7-9 and J is TRBJ2-1, with 7 bases fitting TRBD1. From germline, CDR1 is SEHNR and CDR2 FQNEAQ (reference sequence). This CDR3 has 12 amino acids. The ends lost 5 bases at V and 12 bases at J; junction bases unmatched: 7. The CDR3 DNA reads TGTGCCAGCAGCCCTACAGGGGAAAGGCAGTTCTTC. It encodes CASSPTGERQFF.

CDR3: CASGDYGYTF. CDR3 sequence (DNA): TGTGCCAGCGGGGACTATGGCTACACCTTC. The chain is built from TRBV19 and TRBJ1-2; D gene ambiguous. The CDR3 is 10 amino acids. Germline-derived CDR1 and CDR2 are LNHDA and SQIVND (reference sequence). Trimming cost V 9 bases and J 3 bases, with 5 bases left between them.

The chain joins TRBV21-1 to TRBJ2-7; the D segment call TRBD2 is taken from the table without a DNA check. TRBV21-1 is designated a pseudogene. The CDR3 is 14 amino acids. The CDR3: CARGLRAMHHEQYF. In nucleotides, the CDR3 is TGTGCCCGGGGTCTGCGGGCGATGCATCACGAGCAGTACTTC.

V gene TRBV6-1 combines with J gene TRBJ2-1; 8 bases agree with TRBD1. CDR3 length: 16 amino acids. Germline trimming cut 4 bases from V and 0 bases from J; bases unmatched to any gene: 5. Germline V CDR1 and CDR2: MNHNS, SASEGT. CDR3 coding DNA: TGTGCCAGCAGTGCCGGACAGGGAAGCTCCTACAATGAGCAGTTCTTC. Translating it yields CASSAGQGSSYNEQFF.

For this clone: The junction and the germline gene differ at one end; a read error may be behind it. The V and J genes are TRBV6-1 and TRBJ2-3; 11 bases map to TRBD1. Germline V gene sequence: CDR1 MNHNS, CDR2 SASEGT. The CDR3 is made up of 16 amino acids. For the CDR3, the DNA is TGTGCCAGCAGTGCGTCTCGGACAGGGGGCACTGATACGCAGTATTTT. Its translation: CASSASRTGGTDTQYF.

The chain joins TRBV19 to TRBJ1-2; 7 nucleotides agree with TRBD1. Per germline, CDR1 LNHDA and CDR2 SQIVND (reference sequence). This CDR3 contains 14 residues. V was pared by 3 bases and J by 2 bases, with 3 bases of the junction left unmatched. CDR3 loop: CASSILQGNYGYTF. The CDR3 DNA sequence: TGTGCCAGTAGTATTTTACAGGGGAACTATGGCTACACCTTC. The full variable domain, in which reference TRBV19 and TRBJ1-2 provide the parts outside the CDR3, is DGGITQSPKYLFRKEGQNVTLSCEQNLNHDAMYWYRQDPGQGLRLIYYSQIVNDFQKGDIAEGYSVSREKKESFPLTVTSAQKNPTAFYLCASSILQGNYGYTFGSGTRLTVV.

This chain links TRBV6-5 with TRBJ2-7, with D unclear. Trimming removed 8 bases at V and 3 bases at J, with 8 bases between. The CDR3 contains 11 residues. Germline values: CDR1 MNHEY, CDR2 SVGAGI. The CDR3, as DNA: TGTGCCAGCCCCTCCGTCTACGAGCAGTACTTC. It translates to CASPSVYEQYF.

The chain carries TRBV5-5 and TRBJ1-4, with 10 positions matching TRBD1. Germline V gene lookup returns CDR1 SGHKS and CDR2 YYEKEE (reference sequence). Trimming cost V 2 bases and J 7 bases; bases outside gene matches: 2. CDR3 size: 14 residues. The CDR3 bases are TGTGCCAGCAGCTTTGACAGGGGGCTTGAAAAACTGTTTTTT. Translating it yields CASSFDRGLEKLFF.

V is TRBV7-8 and J is TRBJ1-2; D is uncertain. The germline V and J ends were trimmed by 4 bases and 0 bases, with 6 bases remaining between them. The V gene's germline CDR1 is SGHVS and CDR2 FQNEAQ. CDR3 length: 13 residues. The CDR3 nucleotides are TGTGCCAGCAGCTCCGACACTAACTATGGCTACACCTTC. Translated, it gives CASSSDTNYGYTF.

The V call is TRBV19, the J call TRBJ2-7, with a weak D call TRBD1 (6 bases). V lost 6 bases, J lost 0 bases, and 15 bases lay in between. CDR1 LNHDA and CDR2 SQIVND come from the germline V gene (reference sequence). The CDR3 loop spans 15 amino acids. CDR3: CASSPRDKSSYEQYF. Written as DNA, the CDR3 is TGTGCCAGTAGCCCCCGGGACAAAAGCTCCTACGAGCAGTACTTC.

Of note for this clone: Germline is not matched at one junction end, which may reflect a read error. The chain recombines TRBV5-4 with TRBJ1-1, with 9 positions matching TRBD1. The CDR3 has 14 amino acids. Germline V gene sequence: CDR1 SGHNT, CDR2 YYREEE (reference sequence). The CDR3 bases are TGTGCCAGCAGCGGTACCGGGACAGGGAAAGGGTGGATCTTT. Protein: CASSGTGTGKGWIF. Drawing the rest from reference TRBV5-4 and TRBJ1-1, the complete variable domain is ETGVTQSPTHLIKTRGQQVTLRCSSQSGHNTVSWYQQALGQGPQFIFQYYREEENGRGNFPPRFSGLQFPNYSSELNVNALELDDSALYLCASSGTGTGKGWIFGQGTRLTVV.

CDR3 sequence reads: CAWTGTTTGELFF. Written as DNA, the CDR3 is TGTGCCTGGACCGGGACAACCACCGGGGAGCTGTTTTTT. This sequence joins TRBV30 and TRBJ2-2, with D perhaps TRBD1 (6 bases). The CDR3 length is 13 residues. Per the germline V gene, CDR1 is GTSNPN and CDR2 is SVGIG (reference sequence). V dropped 4 bases and J dropped 4 bases, with 10 bases sitting between them.

The chain is built from TRBV5-4 and TRBJ2-3; 9 nucleotides agree with TRBD1. CDR1 SGHNT and CDR2 YYREEE come from the germline V gene (reference sequence). The CDR3 length is 15 residues. V trimming: 2 bases; J trimming: 1 base; junction bases outside the gene matches: 2. Written as DNA, the CDR3 is TGTGCCAGCAGCTTCCGGGACAGGGGCACAGATACGCAGTATTTT. Its translation is CASSFRDRGTDTQYF.

The rearrangement links TRBV6-6 to TRBJ1-2; 7 positions agree with TRBD1. The junction had 4 bases not matched to a gene; V was cut back by 5 bases and J by 4 bases. This CDR3 has 13 amino acids. Germline loops: CDR1 MNHNY, CDR2 SVGAGI (reference sequence). The CDR3 reads CASSLGQAYGYTF. The CDR3 DNA reads TGTGCCAGCAGTCTAGGACAGGCCTATGGCTACACCTTC.